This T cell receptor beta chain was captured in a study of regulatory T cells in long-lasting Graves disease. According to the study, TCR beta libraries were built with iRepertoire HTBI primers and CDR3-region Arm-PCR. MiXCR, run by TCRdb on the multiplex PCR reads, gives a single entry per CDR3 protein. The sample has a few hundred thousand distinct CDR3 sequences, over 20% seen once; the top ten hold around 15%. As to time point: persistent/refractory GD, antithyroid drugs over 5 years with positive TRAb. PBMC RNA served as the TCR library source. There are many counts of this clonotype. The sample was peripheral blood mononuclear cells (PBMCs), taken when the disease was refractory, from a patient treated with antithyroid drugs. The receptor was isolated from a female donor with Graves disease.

The CDR3 loop is CASSLGNTYEQYF. CDR3 in DNA: TGCGCCAGCAGCTTGGGAAATACCTACGAGCAGTACTTC. The chain links TRBV5-1 to TRBJ2-7; D is undetermined. CDR1 and CDR2 from the germline V gene are SGHRS and YFSETQ. The V end was cut by 0 bases, the J end by 2 bases, with 6 bases between. CDR3 length equals 13 residues. Filled out from reference TRBV5-1 and TRBJ2-7, the complete variable domain reads KAGVTQTPRYLIKTRGQQVTLSCSPISGHRSVSWYQQTPGQGLQFLFEYFSETQRNKGNFPGRFSGRQFSNSRSEMNVSTLELGDSALYLCASSLGNTYEQYFGPGTRLTVT.